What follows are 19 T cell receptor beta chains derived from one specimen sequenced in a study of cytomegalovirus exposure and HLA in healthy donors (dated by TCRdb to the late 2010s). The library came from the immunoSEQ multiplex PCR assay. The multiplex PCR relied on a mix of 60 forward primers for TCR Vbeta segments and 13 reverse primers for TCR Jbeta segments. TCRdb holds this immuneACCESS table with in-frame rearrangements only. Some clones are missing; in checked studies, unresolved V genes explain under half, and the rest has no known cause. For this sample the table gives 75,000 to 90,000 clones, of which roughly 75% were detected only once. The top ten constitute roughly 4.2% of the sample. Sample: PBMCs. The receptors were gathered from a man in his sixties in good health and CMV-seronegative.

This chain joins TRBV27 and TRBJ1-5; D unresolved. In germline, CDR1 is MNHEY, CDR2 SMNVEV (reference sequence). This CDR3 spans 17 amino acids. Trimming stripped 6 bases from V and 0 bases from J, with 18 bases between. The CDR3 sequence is CASSPKLYGNSNQPQHF. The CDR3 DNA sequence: TGTGCCAGCAGCCCAAAACTATACGGGAATAGCAATCAGCCCCAGCATTTT.

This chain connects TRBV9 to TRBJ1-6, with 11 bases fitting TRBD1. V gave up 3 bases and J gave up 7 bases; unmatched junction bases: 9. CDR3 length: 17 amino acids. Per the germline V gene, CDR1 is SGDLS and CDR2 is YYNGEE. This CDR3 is CASSERDRGSPNSPLHF. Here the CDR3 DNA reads TGTGCCAGCAGCGAGAGGGACAGGGGGTCTCCCAATTCACCCCTCCACTTT.

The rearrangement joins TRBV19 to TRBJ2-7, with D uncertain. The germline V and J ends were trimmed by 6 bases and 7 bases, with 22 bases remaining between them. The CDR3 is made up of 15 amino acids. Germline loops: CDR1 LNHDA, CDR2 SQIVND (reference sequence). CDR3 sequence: CASSHRPTTGSEQYF. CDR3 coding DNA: TGTGCCAGTAGCCATCGGCCCACGACCGGGTCTGAGCAGTACTTC. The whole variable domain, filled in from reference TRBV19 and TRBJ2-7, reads DGGITQSPKYLFRKEGQNVTLSCEQNLNHDAMYWYRQDPGQGLRLIYYSQIVNDFQKGDIAEGYSVSREKKESFPLTVTSAQKNPTAFYLCASSHRPTTGSEQYFGPGTRLTVT.

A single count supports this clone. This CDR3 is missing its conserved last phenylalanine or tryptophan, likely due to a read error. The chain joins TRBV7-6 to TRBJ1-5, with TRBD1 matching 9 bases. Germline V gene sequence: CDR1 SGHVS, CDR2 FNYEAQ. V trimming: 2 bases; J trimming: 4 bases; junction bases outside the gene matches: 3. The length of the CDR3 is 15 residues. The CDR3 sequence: CASSLTQGANQPQHL. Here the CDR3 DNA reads TGTGCCAGCAGCTTAACACAGGGGGCAAATCAGCCCCAGCATCTT.

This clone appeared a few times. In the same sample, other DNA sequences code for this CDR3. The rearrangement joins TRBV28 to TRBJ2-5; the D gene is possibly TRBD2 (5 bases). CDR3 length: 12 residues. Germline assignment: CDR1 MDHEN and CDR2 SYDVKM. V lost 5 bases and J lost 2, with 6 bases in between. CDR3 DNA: TGTGCCAGCAGTCCGGGGCAAGAGACCCAGTACTTC. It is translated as CASSPGQETQYF.

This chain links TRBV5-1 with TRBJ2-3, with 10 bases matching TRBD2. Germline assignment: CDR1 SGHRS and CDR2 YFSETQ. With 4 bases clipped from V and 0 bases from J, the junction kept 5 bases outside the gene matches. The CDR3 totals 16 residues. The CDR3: CASSPPGLASTDTQYF. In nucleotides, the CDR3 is TGCGCCAGCAGCCCTCCGGGACTAGCGAGCACAGATACGCAGTATTTT. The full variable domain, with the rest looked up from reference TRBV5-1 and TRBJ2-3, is KAGVTQTPRYLIKTRGQQVTLSCSPISGHRSVSWYQQTPGQGLQFLFEYFSETQRNKGNFPGRFSGRQFSNSRSEMNVSTLELGDSALYLCASSPPGLASTDTQYFGPGTRLTVL.

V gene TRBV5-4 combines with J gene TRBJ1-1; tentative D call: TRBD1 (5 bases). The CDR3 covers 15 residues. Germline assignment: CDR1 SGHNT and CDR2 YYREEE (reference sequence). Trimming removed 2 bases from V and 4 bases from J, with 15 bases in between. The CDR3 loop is CASSFFAGVGTEAFF. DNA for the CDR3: TGTGCCAGCAGCTTTTTTGCGGGGGTGGGCACTGAAGCTTTCTTT.

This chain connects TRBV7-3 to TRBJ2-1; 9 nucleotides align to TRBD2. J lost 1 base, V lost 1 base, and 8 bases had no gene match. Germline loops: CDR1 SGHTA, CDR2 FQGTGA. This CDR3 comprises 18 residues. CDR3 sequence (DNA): TGTGCCAGCAGCTTAAAAGTTGGGGCGGGGGGGTCCTACAATGAGCAGTTCTTC. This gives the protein CASSLKVGAGGSYNEQFF.

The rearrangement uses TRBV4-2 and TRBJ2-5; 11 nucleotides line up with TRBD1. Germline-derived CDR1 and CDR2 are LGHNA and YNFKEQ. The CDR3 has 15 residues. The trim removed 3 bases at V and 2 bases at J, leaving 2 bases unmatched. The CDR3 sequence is CASSQGQGGQETQYF. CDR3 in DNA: TGTGCCAGCAGCCAGGGACAGGGGGGACAAGAGACCCAGTACTTC.

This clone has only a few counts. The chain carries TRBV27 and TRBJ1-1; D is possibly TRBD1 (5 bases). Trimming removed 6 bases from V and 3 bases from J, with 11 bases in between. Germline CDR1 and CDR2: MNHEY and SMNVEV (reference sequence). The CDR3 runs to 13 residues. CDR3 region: CASRGPGDTEAFF. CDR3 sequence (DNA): TGTGCCAGCAGAGGTCCGGGGGACACTGAAGCTTTCTTT.

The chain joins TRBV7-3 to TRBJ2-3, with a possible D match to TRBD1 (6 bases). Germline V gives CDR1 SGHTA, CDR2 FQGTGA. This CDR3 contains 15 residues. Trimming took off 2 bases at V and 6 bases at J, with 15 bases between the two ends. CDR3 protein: CASSLEQGPPDTQYF. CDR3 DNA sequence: TGTGCCAGCAGCTTAGAGCAGGGGCCTCCCGATACGCAGTATTTT.

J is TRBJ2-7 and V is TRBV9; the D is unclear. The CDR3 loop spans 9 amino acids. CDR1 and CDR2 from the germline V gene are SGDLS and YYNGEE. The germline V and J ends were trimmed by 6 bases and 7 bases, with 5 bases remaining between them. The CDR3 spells CASTTEQYF. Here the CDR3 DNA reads TGTGCCAGCACTACTGAGCAGTACTTC.

This CDR3 reads CASSLASGSGETQYF. The DNA for the CDR3 is TGCGCCAGCAGCTTGGCCTCTGGGTCAGGGGAGACCCAGTACTTC. The chain uses TRBV5-1 and TRBJ2-5; TRBD1 is a possible D gene (5 bases). The germline gives CDR1 SGHRS, CDR2 YFSETQ. The CDR3 covers 15 residues. V lost 0 bases to trimming and J lost 5 bases, with 14 bases between them. Together with reference TRBV5-1 and TRBJ2-5, the CDR3 gives the full variable domain: KAGVTQTPRYLIKTRGQQVTLSCSPISGHRSVSWYQQTPGQGLQFLFEYFSETQRNKGNFPGRFSGRQFSNSRSEMNVSTLELGDSALYLCASSLASGSGETQYFGPGTRLLVL.

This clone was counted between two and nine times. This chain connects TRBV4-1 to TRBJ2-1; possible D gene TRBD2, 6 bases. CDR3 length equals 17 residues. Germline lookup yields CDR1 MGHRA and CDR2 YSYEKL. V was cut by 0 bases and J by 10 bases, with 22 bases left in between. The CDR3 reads CASSQDARGRDLREQFF. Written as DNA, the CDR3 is TGCGCCAGCAGCCAAGATGCGCGGGGCCGGGATCTGCGGGAGCAGTTCTTC.

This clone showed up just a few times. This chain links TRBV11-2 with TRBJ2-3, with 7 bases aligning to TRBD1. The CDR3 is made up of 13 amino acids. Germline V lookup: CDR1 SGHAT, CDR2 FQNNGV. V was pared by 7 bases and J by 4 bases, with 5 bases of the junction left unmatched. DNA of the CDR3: TGTGCCAGCACCCACGACAGGGCAGATACGCAGTATTTT. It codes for CASTHDRADTQYF.

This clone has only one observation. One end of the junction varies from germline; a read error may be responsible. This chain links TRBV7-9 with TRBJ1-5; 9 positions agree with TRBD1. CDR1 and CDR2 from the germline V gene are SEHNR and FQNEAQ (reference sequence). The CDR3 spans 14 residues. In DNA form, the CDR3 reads TGTTCCAGCAGCTCGGACAGGGGTTACCAGCCCCAGCATTTT. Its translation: CSSSSDRGYQPQHF.

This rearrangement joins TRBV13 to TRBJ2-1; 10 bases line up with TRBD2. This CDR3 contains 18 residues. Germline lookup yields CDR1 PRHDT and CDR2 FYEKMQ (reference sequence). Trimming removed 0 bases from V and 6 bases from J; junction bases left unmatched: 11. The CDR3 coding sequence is TGTGCCAGCAGCTTAGGAGGGGGAATGGGGACTAGCGTCAATGAGCAGTTCTTC. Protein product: CASSLGGGMGTSVNEQFF.

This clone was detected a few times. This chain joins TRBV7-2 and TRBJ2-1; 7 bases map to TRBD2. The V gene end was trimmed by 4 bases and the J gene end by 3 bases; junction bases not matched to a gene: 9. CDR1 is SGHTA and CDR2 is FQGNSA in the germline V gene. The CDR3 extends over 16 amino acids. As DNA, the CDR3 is TGTGCCAGCAGCTCGAACCGGGGGGAAGGCTACAATGAGCAGTTCTTC. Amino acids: CASSSNRGEGYNEQFF.

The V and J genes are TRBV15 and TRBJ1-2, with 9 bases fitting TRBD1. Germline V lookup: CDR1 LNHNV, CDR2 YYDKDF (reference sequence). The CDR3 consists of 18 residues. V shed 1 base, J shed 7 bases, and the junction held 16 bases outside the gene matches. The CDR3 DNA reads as TGTGCCACCAGCAGAGTTTCAGGAGTCGGGACAGGGAGTCGTGGCTACACCTTC. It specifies CATSRVSGVGTGSRGYTF. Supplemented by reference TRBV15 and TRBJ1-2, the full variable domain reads DAMVIQNPRYQVTQFGKPVTLSCSQTLNHNVMYWYQQKSSQAPKLLFHYYDKDFNNEADTPDNFQSRRPNTSFCFLDIRSPGLGDTAMYLCATSRVSGVGTGSRGYTFGSGTRLTVV.